The present T cell receptor beta chain was sequenced within a study of blood T cell repertoires in COVID-19. Study at large: The United States, Italy and Spain provided the acute and convalescent COVID-19 samples. T cells, B-cell-depleted T cells, or PBMCs provided the cDNA or gDNA that served as material.

TCRdb's table, derived via immunoSEQ multiplex PCR, lists solely in-frame clones and lacks some. Seen here are roughly 330,000 clones, roughly nine tenths observed once, and the top ten hold about 6%. The CDR3 loop spans 11 amino acids. Trimming left V 1 base short and J 11 bases short, with 8 bases between. This clonotype was sampled from a man between 18 and 29 years old who had recovered from COVID-19. V usage is TRBV12-3 or TRBV12-4 and J usage is TRBJ1-2, with D perhaps TRBD1 (5 bases). The sequenced material came from peripheral blood. The CDR3 here is CASSLGGRYTF. CDR3 DNA sequence: TGTGCCAGCAGTTTAGGGGGGAGGTACACCTTC.